A single sample is the source of the 27 T cell receptor beta chains below, sequenced in a study of spatial heterogeneity in lung cancer (dated by TCRdb to between 2019 and 2020). Summary of the overall study and its limitations: A correlation was observed between the number of expanded intratumoral alpha and beta TCRs and the tumor nonsynonymous mutation count.

These receptors' targets are unknown. According to the study, the label for this sample's time point signals: sample taken at primary tumor resection. The receptor library was made with 5' RACE. Instrument used: NextSeq 500. TCRdb reran the public reads through fastp at Q25 and MiXCR, keeping productive beta chains. Duplicate CDR3 protein sequences are folded into a single record with the most common DNA and genes. This sample has about 2,000 distinct CDR3 sequences in its table, and about 3% of those were observed once. The leading ten clones occupy about 12% of the sample. The sample consisted of lung tumor tissue, taken at surgery. All receptors come from a female donor with early-stage non-small cell lung cancer.

In this sample, this clonotype is medium-sized. The chain carries TRBV4-3 and TRBJ1-2; D perhaps matches TRBD1 (5 bases). This CDR3 comprises 15 residues. Deletions cut 1 base from V and 4 bases from J, with 13 bases between. CDR1 and CDR2 (germline): LGHNA, YSLEER. The CDR3 DNA is TGCGCCAGCAGCCAAGGTTCCTCCGGGGGCTATGGCTACACCTTC. The encoded protein is CASSQGSSGGYGYTF.

By sample share, this clonotype is medium-sized. V usage is TRBV20-1 and J usage is TRBJ2-7; a possible D gene is TRBD2 (6 bases). This CDR3 contains 13 residues. The V gene's germline CDR1 is DFQATT and CDR2 SNEGSKA (reference sequence). CDR3 sequence (DNA): TGCAGCTCGGTGGCGGCGGGGATCTACGAGCAGTACTTC. Translating it yields CSSVAAGIYEQYF.

This clonotype rates as medium-sized. The chain recombines TRBV13 with TRBJ2-1; D is undetermined. This CDR3 is built from 15 residues. The germline V and J ends were trimmed by 0 bases and 3 bases, with 9 bases remaining between them. The germline V gene encodes CDR1 PRHDT and CDR2 FYEKMQ (reference sequence). The CDR3 reads CASSLGGFGYNEQFF. DNA for the CDR3: TGTGCCAGCAGCTTAGGCGGTTTTGGCTACAATGAGCAGTTCTTC.

This clonotype was counted ten times or more. The chain employs TRBV11-1 and TRBJ2-1, with D tentatively TRBD1 or TRBD2 (5 bases each). The germline V gene has CDR1 SGHAT and CDR2 FQDESV (reference sequence). This CDR3 spans 15 amino acids. Trimming removed 3 bases at V and 10 bases at J, with 19 bases between. The CDR3 DNA is TGTGCCAGCAGCTTGGTATCAGGGTTTGCTAGCGAGCAGTTCTTC. It translates to CASSLVSGFASEQFF.

This clonotype was found many times. This sequence joins TRBV4-3 and TRBJ1-2; D is possibly TRBD1 (5 bases). This CDR3 is 16 amino acids long. The germline V gene has CDR1 LGHNA and CDR2 YSLEER. V lost 0 bases to trimming and J lost 4 bases, with 15 bases between them. CDR3 in DNA: TGCGCCAGCAGCCAAGACCGGGACCACCAGGCCTATGGCTACACCTTC. Its translation is CASSQDRDHQAYGYTF.

This clonotype is medium-sized. The chain couples TRBV20-1 to TRBJ2-7; 7 positions match TRBD1. This CDR3 is 13 amino acids long. V shed 4 bases, J shed 1 base, and the junction held 4 bases outside the gene matches. Germline V CDR1 and CDR2: DFQATT, SNEGSKA (reference sequence). The CDR3 protein is CSANRGGSYEQYF. The CDR3 bases are TGCAGTGCTAACAGGGGCGGATCCTACGAGCAGTACTTC.

The chain is built from TRBV6-5 and TRBJ2-7; D tentatively fits TRBD1 or TRBD2 (5 bases each). V was pared by 9 bases and J by 5 bases, with 14 bases between. Per germline, CDR1 MNHEY and CDR2 SVGAGI. The CDR3 covers 12 residues. The CDR3 sequence is CASSQGANEQYF. In DNA, the CDR3 is TGTGCCAGTTCCCAGGGAGCCAACGAGCAGTACTTC.

In its sample, this clonotype ranks as medium-sized. This CDR3 is CAGTFRGHLYNEQFF. The CDR3 DNA sequence: TGCGCCGGCACGTTTCGGGGACACCTCTACAATGAGCAGTTCTTC. This sequence joins TRBV23-1 and TRBJ2-1, with a possible D match to TRBD1 (6 bases). TRBV23-1 belongs to the ORF category, with a function that is uncertain. This CDR3 spans 15 amino acids. V dropped 11 bases and J dropped 3 bases, with 20 bases sitting between them.

By proportion, this clonotype is medium-sized (0.01 to 0.1%). V is TRBV5-1 and J is TRBJ2-1; the D is unclear. V lost 0 bases and J 0 bases, leaving 7 bases between the germline ends. This CDR3 spans 15 amino acids. The germline gives CDR1 SGHRS, CDR2 YFSETQ. The CDR3 nucleotides are TGCGCCAGCAGCTTGGTACAGATCTCCTACAATGAGCAGTTCTTC. Translating it yields CASSLVQISYNEQFF.

Ten or more counts support this clonotype. This sequence joins TRBV12-3 or TRBV12-4 and TRBJ1-6; weak D call: TRBD1 (6 bases). The CDR3 totals 15 residues. Trimming cost V 7 bases and J 10 bases, with 20 bases left between them. The CDR3: CASTTRNRVGSPLHF. In nucleotides, the CDR3 is TGTGCCAGCACCACCCGGAACAGGGTTGGATCACCCCTCCACTTT.

This clonotype qualifies as large. The chain uses TRBV4-1 and TRBJ2-7; 9 bases map to TRBD1. The V gene's germline CDR1 is MGHRA and CDR2 YSYEKL. CDR3 length equals 16 residues. The junction had 7 bases not matched to a gene; V was cut back by 1 base and J by 3 bases. Here the CDR3 DNA reads TGCGCCAGCAGCCAAGGGGGGACAGGGTTCGTCTACGAGCAGTACTTC. This codes for CASSQGGTGFVYEQYF.

This clonotype is termed hyperexpanded. The chain couples TRBV7-2 to TRBJ2-7; the match to TRBD2 covers 7 bases. The CDR3 length is 15 residues. V shed 3 bases and J 1 base; nucleotides not matched to a gene: 6. Germline CDR1 reads SGHTA; CDR2 reads FQGNSA. The CDR3 loop reads CASSFQASGSYEQYF. CDR3 nucleotides: TGTGCCAGCAGCTTTCAGGCTAGCGGTTCCTACGAGCAGTACTTC.

By sample share, this clonotype is large. The chain joins TRBV5-6 to TRBJ2-7; 7 nucleotides line up with TRBD1. Germline CDR1 SGHDT, CDR2 YYEEEE. Unmatched junction bases numbered 15, after V lost 0 bases and J lost 0 bases. The CDR3 is 19 residues long. The CDR3 coding sequence is TGTGCCAGCAGCTTGGCGTCTACTTCCGGGACAGTCTTCTCCTACGAGCAGTACTTC. Its protein product is CASSLASTSGTVFSYEQYF.

By share, this clonotype ranks as medium-sized. The V and J genes are TRBV15 and TRBJ2-4, with D uncertain. V lost 0 bases and J lost 6, with 12 bases in between. The CDR3 is 15 residues long. CDR1 and CDR2 (germline): LNHNV, YYDKDF (reference sequence). The CDR3 DNA follows: TGTGCCACCAGCAGAGATCGATCCAGAGGAAACATTCAGTACTTC. Protein sequence: CATSRDRSRGNIQYF.

Relative to its sample, this clonotype is medium-sized. J is TRBJ2-3 and V is TRBV11-3; D may be TRBD2 (6 bases). This CDR3 is 14 amino acids long. V dropped 3 bases and J dropped 3 bases, with 10 bases sitting between them. The germline V gene has CDR1 SGHNT and CDR2 YENEEA. CDR3 sequence (DNA): TGTGCCAGCAGCTTGGGAGGATTGACAGATACGCAGTATTTT. It codes for CASSLGGLTDTQYF.

By share of the sample, this clonotype is medium-sized. The genes are TRBV19 and TRBJ1-5, with D unclear. This CDR3 comprises 12 residues. Per germline, CDR1 LNHDA and CDR2 SQIVND (reference sequence). Trimming removed 5 bases from V and 10 bases from J, with 12 bases in between. The CDR3 region has the DNA TGTGCCAGTAGTCAGTTTAATCGACCCCAGCATTTT. Translation: CASSQFNRPQHF.

This clonotype came up many times. This chain joins TRBV4-1 and TRBJ1-2; D gene uncertain. Trimming pared 4 bases from V and 1 base from J, leaving 22 bases between. The CDR3 totals 18 residues. Germline assignment: CDR1 MGHRA and CDR2 YSYEKL. The CDR3 DNA reads as TGCGCCAGCAGCCGCGCCCCCCCTTTCCCTAGAGATAACTATGGCTACACCTTC. It encodes CASSRAPPFPRDNYGYTF.

This clonotype appeared many times. The chain combines TRBV30 with TRBJ2-7, with D perhaps matching TRBD2 (5 bases). V was shortened by 1 base and J by 5 bases, with 12 bases between the two germline ends. CDR1 GTSNPN and CDR2 SVGIG come from the germline V gene (reference sequence). CDR3 length: 13 amino acids. The CDR3 here is CAWSAGRGNEQYF. CDR3 nucleotide sequence: TGTGCCTGGAGTGCGGGGAGAGGGAACGAGCAGTACTTC.

By share of the sample, this clonotype is medium-sized (0.01 to 0.1%). This chain uses TRBV6-5 with TRBJ1-5; maybe TRBD1 (5 bases). CDR3 length: 15 residues. The V gene lost 8 bases and the J gene lost 2 bases, with 16 bases spanning the gap. Germline assignment: CDR1 MNHEY and CDR2 SVGAGI. The CDR3 reads CASYTVPGGNQPQHF. The CDR3 DNA reads TGTGCCAGCTATACCGTACCGGGGGGCAATCAGCCCCAGCATTTT.

In this sample, this clonotype is medium-sized. The chain carries TRBV4-2 and TRBJ1-1, with no clear D. This CDR3 has 13 residues. Germline CDR1 and CDR2: LGHNA and YNFKEQ. The ends were cut back, 0 bases at V and 6 bases at J, with 8 bases in the middle. The CDR3 DNA follows: TGTGCCAGCAGCCAAGATGGGATCGCTGAAGCTTTCTTT. This translates into CASSQDGIAEAFF.

In its sample, this clonotype is medium-sized. The chain joins TRBV7-6 to TRBJ2-1, with TRBD2 identical over 8 bases. Germline values: CDR1 SGHVS, CDR2 FNYEAQ. This CDR3 comprises 16 residues. The ends lost 2 bases at V and 7 bases at J; junction bases unmatched: 10. The DNA of the CDR3 is TGTGCCAGCAGCTTACTCGGGGGGGGGTTGATGAATGAGCAGTTCTTC. Its translation: CASSLLGGGLMNEQFF.

This clonotype was observed many times. The CDR3 DNA sequence: TGTGCCAGCAAATGGACAGGTAGGAATCAGCCCCAGCATTTT. Protein product: CASKWTGRNQPQHF. The chain has TRBV28 and TRBJ1-5; 7 bases align to TRBD1. Trimming removed 7 bases from V and 4 bases from J; junction bases left unmatched: 7. The CDR3 is 14 residues long. CDR1 is MDHEN and CDR2 is SYDVKM in the germline V gene. Full variable domain (outside the CDR3, taken from reference TRBV28 and TRBJ1-5): DVKVTQSSRYLVKRTGEKVFLECVQDMDHENMFWYRQDPGLGLRLIYFSYDVKMKEKGDIPEGYSVSREKKERFSLILESASTNQTSMYLCASKWTGRNQPQHFGDGTRLSIL.

This clonotype is judged medium-sized. The chain joins TRBV12-3 or TRBV12-4 to TRBJ2-5, with TRBD2 matching over 9 bases. The ends lost 5 bases at V and 1 base at J; junction bases unmatched: 8. The CDR3 consists of 16 residues. CDR3 protein: CASSLPKTSGQETQYF. The CDR3 DNA is TGTGCCAGCAGTCTCCCTAAGACTAGCGGCCAAGAGACCCAGTACTTC.

This clonotype ranks as medium-sized. This chain joins TRBV3-1 and TRBJ2-7, with 7 bases matching TRBD2. This CDR3 has 14 amino acids. Germline V gives CDR1 LGHDT, CDR2 YNNKEL (reference sequence). With 2 bases clipped from V and 2 bases from J, the junction kept 3 bases outside the gene matches. CDR3 region: CASSQPGLAYEQYF. CDR3 in DNA: TGTGCCAGCAGCCAACCAGGACTAGCCTACGAGCAGTACTTC.

This clonotype was seen repeatedly, ten times or more. The V call is TRBV7-8, the J call TRBJ2-2; D ambiguous. The V gene's germline CDR1 is SGHVS and CDR2 FQNEAQ. The V end was cut by 6 bases, the J end by 5 bases, with 7 bases between. CDR3 size: 12 residues. The CDR3 DNA reads as TGTGCCAGCAGGCCAAGGACCGGGGAGCTGTTTTTT. Translation: CASRPRTGELFF.

This clonotype is categorized as medium-sized. V is TRBV7-9 and J is TRBJ2-6; D is unresolved. Germline CDR1 is SEHNR and CDR2 is FQNEAQ (reference sequence). Trimming shortened V by 1 base and J by 3 bases, and 7 bases separated the two germline ends. The length of the CDR3 is 15 residues. Here the CDR3 reads CASSLGSFGANVLTF. Written as DNA, the CDR3 is TGTGCCAGCAGCTTAGGTAGCTTTGGGGCCAACGTCCTGACTTTC.

By proportion, this clonotype is medium-sized. The chain employs TRBV6-5 and TRBJ1-6; possible D gene TRBD1, 6 bases. In germline, CDR1 is MNHEY, CDR2 SVGAGI. CDR3 length equals 19 residues. The V end lost 0 bases, the J end lost 0 bases, and 15 bases lay between the germline ends. Here the CDR3 reads CASSYSEGHQSSYNSPLHF. The CDR3 DNA reads TGTGCCAGCAGTTACTCCGAGGGACATCAGAGCTCCTATAATTCACCCCTCCACTTT.